This entry describes one T cell receptor (beta chain). Original analysis: Scientists estimated how many nucleated cells there were by amplifying reference gene primers. The method was immunoSEQ multiplex PCR; TCRdb's version includes in-frame clones alone and lacks a portion of them. V, J and clone size were drawn from that table, and D and trimming were deduced from the DNA. Among 55,000 to 75,000 clones listed, 65% to 85% were seen once. This sample was taken from a study of blood T cell repertoires in COVID-19. For the study at large: Acute-phase and convalescent COVID-19 samples originated in the United States, Italy and Spain. T cells, B-cell-depleted T cells, or PBMCs supplied cDNA or gDNA.

The TCR comes from a human donor in a cohort sampled during active COVID-19. What was sequenced was peripheral blood.

This CDR3 is CASSLNSRGAYNEQFF. The CDR3 nucleotides read TGTGCCAGCAGCTTAAATTCTAGGGGCGCCTACAATGAGCAGTTCTTC. The chain links TRBV7-3 to TRBJ2-1; perhaps TRBD1 as D (5 bases). V was clipped by 1 base and J by 2 bases, with 12 bases between them. The CDR3 runs to 16 residues. Germline-derived CDR1 and CDR2 are SGHTA and FQGTGA. The full variable domain, with the rest looked up from reference TRBV7-3 and TRBJ2-1, is GAGVSQTPSNKVTEKGKYVELRCDPISGHTALYWYRQSLGQGPEFLIYFQGTGAADDSGLPNDRFFAVRPEGSVSTLKIQRTERGDSAVYLCASSLNSRGAYNEQFFGPGTRLTVL.